These 25 T cell receptor beta chains share one sample of origin, sequenced in a study of identical twins. One entry per CDR3 protein results from TCRdb running MiXCR on the 5' RACE reads. Here the sample spans 700,000 or so distinct CDR3 sequences, 8.6% being singletons. The same sample was also studied in work on yellow fever vaccine responses in identical twins.

The specimen sequenced was PBMCs. The receptors here all came from a woman aged 18-29 years in good health.

This clonotype was observed a handful of times. The chain joins TRBV5-1 to TRBJ2-1; D gene unclear. The V gene lost 4 bases and the J gene lost 1 base, with 12 bases spanning the gap. Germline CDR1 and CDR2: SGHRS and YFSETQ. This CDR3 contains 15 residues. The CDR3 DNA reads TGCGCCAGCAGCCAGAGTAGAACATCCTACAATGAGCAGTTCTTC. It yields the protein CASSQSRTSYNEQFF.

This chain uses TRBV18 with TRBJ2-2; D gene ambiguous. Germline lookup yields CDR1 KGHSH and CDR2 LQKENI. V dropped 2 bases and J dropped 9 bases, with 7 bases sitting between them. This CDR3 spans 12 amino acids. The chain's CDR3 is CASSPTDRELFF. Here the CDR3 DNA reads TGTGCCAGCTCACCAACGGACCGGGAGCTGTTTTTT.

The chain carries TRBV24-1 and TRBJ2-3; D possibly matches TRBD1 or TRBD2 (5 bases each). The CDR3 extends over 16 amino acids. The V gene's germline CDR1 is KGHDR and CDR2 SFDVKD. Trimming shortened V by 1 base and J by 0 bases, and 10 bases separated the two germline ends. The CDR3 sequence is CATSDLRDLSTDTQYF. The CDR3, as DNA: TGTGCCACCAGTGATTTAAGGGACCTTAGCACAGATACGCAGTATTTT.

This clonotype was counted only a few times. The chain joins TRBV5-1 to TRBJ2-1, with TRBD2 as a possible D gene (7 bases). Per germline, CDR1 SGHRS and CDR2 YFSETQ. Trimming removed 5 bases from V and 4 bases from J, with 16 bases in between. This CDR3 is built from 15 residues. The CDR3 DNA sequence: TGCGCCAGCAGACCCGAGGGGGGGTCTTACAATGAGCAGTTCTTC. Translation: CASRPEGGSYNEQFF.

In this sample, this clonotype turned up a few times. The chain is built from TRBV28 and TRBJ2-1, with 10 bases matching TRBD2. The junction had 5 bases not matched to a gene; V was cut back by 6 bases and J by 6 bases. The V gene's germline CDR1 is MDHEN and CDR2 SYDVKM. CDR3 length: 14 amino acids. The CDR3 DNA reads as TGTGCCAGCAGGGCTAGCGGGAGTCTCAATGAGCAGTTCTTC. Amino acid sequence: CASRASGSLNEQFF.

This clonotype was seen only a few times. The chain joins TRBV6-5 to TRBJ2-4; D not certain. Germline V CDR1 and CDR2: MNHEY, SVGAGI. Trimming shortened V by 7 bases and J by 7 bases, and 11 bases separated the two germline ends. The CDR3 has 12 residues. The CDR3 region is CASNSLGNIQYF. CDR3 DNA: TGTGCCAGCAATAGTTTAGGCAACATTCAGTACTTC.

This clonotype occurred many times. The CDR3 here is CAISDRVDTDTQYF. The CDR3 DNA is TGTGCCATCAGTGACCGGGTGGACACAGATACGCAGTATTTT. The V and J genes are TRBV10-3 and TRBJ2-3; D is uncertain. The CDR3 is 14 residues long. The V gene lost 3 bases and the J gene lost 2 bases, with 9 bases spanning the gap. CDR1 ENHRY and CDR2 SYGVKD come from the germline V gene.

There are a few counts of this clonotype. The chain uses TRBV29-1 and TRBJ2-1; D remains unclear. With 6 bases removed from V and 4 bases from J, the gap between germline ends came to 22 bases. CDR1 and CDR2 from the germline V gene are SQVTM and ANQGSEA. The CDR3 loop spans 16 amino acids. This chain's CDR3 is CSVSKLDTAGYNEQFF. CDR3 nucleotides: TGCAGCGTGTCAAAATTAGACACCGCAGGTTACAATGAGCAGTTCTTC.

This clonotype has a count of ten or more. The gene calls are TRBV20-1 and TRBJ1-5; 7 bases map to TRBD1. The germline V gene has CDR1 DFQATT and CDR2 SNEGSKA (reference sequence). The CDR3 length is 12 residues. V lost 5 bases to trimming and J lost 4 bases; unmatched junction nucleotides: 2. Here the CDR3 DNA reads TGCAGTGCTTGGGACAGAAATCAGCCCCAGCATTTT. This sequence encodes CSAWDRNQPQHF.

The V call is TRBV15, the J call TRBJ1-4; D perhaps matches TRBD1 (6 bases). V dropped 1 base and J dropped 14 bases, with 11 bases sitting between them. Germline-derived CDR1 and CDR2 are LNHNV and YYDKDF (reference sequence). The CDR3 has 12 residues. Here the CDR3 reads CATSRALQGLFF. CDR3 sequence (DNA): TGTGCCACCAGCAGAGCCCTACAGGGTCTGTTTTTT.

The chain combines TRBV6-1 with TRBJ2-2; D is perhaps TRBD2 (5 bases). The germline CDR1 and CDR2 sequences are MNHNS and SASEGT. V lost 4 bases and J 4 bases, leaving 10 bases between the germline ends. The CDR3 length is 14 residues. Written as DNA, the CDR3 is TGTGCCAGCAGTGTTACTAGGCGCACCGGGGAGCTGTTTTTT. As protein: CASSVTRRTGELFF.

The chain links TRBV11-2 to TRBJ2-3; a possible D gene is TRBD1 (6 bases). Germline V gene sequence: CDR1 SGHAT, CDR2 FQNNGV. This CDR3 has 15 amino acids. V dropped 2 bases and J dropped 3 bases, with 12 bases sitting between them. This CDR3 reads CASSLYRVQTDTQYF. The CDR3 coding sequence is TGTGCCAGCAGCTTATACAGGGTTCAAACAGATACGCAGTATTTT.

The chain uses TRBV7-3 and TRBJ2-3, with 13 bases aligning to TRBD2. The germline CDR1 and CDR2 sequences are SGHTA and FQGTGA. V lost 5 bases, J lost 5 bases, and 4 bases stayed unmatched. This CDR3 is built from 15 residues. CDR3 residues: CASSLRTSGGDTQYF. The CDR3 coding sequence is TGTGCCAGCAGCCTCAGGACTAGCGGGGGAGATACGCAGTATTTT.

The table lists this clonotype with many counts. V usage is TRBV6-1 and J usage is TRBJ1-1; 8 nucleotides line up with TRBD1. V lost 5 bases to trimming and J lost 4 bases; unmatched junction nucleotides: 3. In germline, CDR1 is MNHNS, CDR2 SASEGT. The CDR3 has 13 amino acids. CDR3 nucleotides: TGTGCCAGCAGTAGGACAGGGACCACTGAAGCTTTCTTT. Its translation is CASSRTGTTEAFF.

This clonotype came up many times. This CDR3 reads CASSLVREKDTQYF. As DNA, the CDR3 is TGTGCCAGCAGCTTGGTCAGGGAGAAAGATACGCAGTATTTT. The chain couples TRBV7-9 to TRBJ2-3; D possibly matches TRBD1 or TRBD2 (5 bases each). The V gene lost 3 bases and the J gene lost 5 bases, with 12 bases spanning the gap. CDR3 length: 14 residues. Germline V lookup: CDR1 SEHNR, CDR2 FQNEAQ (reference sequence). Based on the CDR3 plus reference TRBV7-9 and TRBJ2-3, the full variable domain is DTGVSQNPRHKITKRGQNVTFRCDPISEHNRLYWYRQTLGQGPEFLTYFQNEAQLEKSRLLSDRFSAERPKGSFSTLEIQRTEQGDSAMYLCASSLVREKDTQYFGPGTRLTVL.

The table lists this clonotype with many counts. The chain recombines TRBV29-1 with TRBJ1-4, with TRBD1 identical over 10 bases. The germline gives CDR1 SQVTM, CDR2 ANQGSEA. The CDR3 contains 18 residues. After removal of 6 bases from V and 0 bases from J, the junction contained 13 bases not matched to a gene. CDR3 region: CSVALRDRGRSTNEKLFF. CDR3 DNA: TGCAGCGTGGCCCTCCGGGACAGGGGACGCTCAACTAATGAAAAACTGTTTTTT.

This clonotype was seen more than once but under ten times. Written as DNA, the CDR3 is TGTGCCAGCAGCTTACGAGGGGGCGGTCAGCCCCAGCATTTT. Encoded protein: CASSLRGGGQPQHF. The genes are TRBV7-3 and TRBJ1-5; TRBD1 matches 7 bases. CDR1 and CDR2 (germline): SGHTA, FQGTGA. With V trimmed by 2 bases and J by 6 bases, 4 bases remained unmatched. CDR3 length: 14 residues.

The chain links TRBV14 to TRBJ1-5, with D possibly matching TRBD1 (6 bases). CDR1 is SGHDN, CDR2 FVKESK, per germline. Deletions cut 6 bases from V and 6 bases from J, with 21 bases between. This CDR3 is 16 amino acids long. This CDR3 reads CASRGLTRTASQPQHF. For the CDR3, the DNA is TGTGCCAGCAGGGGCTTAACAAGGACAGCGAGTCAGCCCCAGCATTTT. Variable domain in full (rest from reference TRBV14 and TRBJ1-5): EAGVTQFPSHSVIEKGQTVTLRCDPISGHDNLYWYRRVMGKEIKFLLHFVKESKQDESGMPNNRFLAERTGGTYSTLKVQPAELEDSGVYFCASRGLTRTASQPQHFGDGTRLSIL.

This clonotype occurred a few times. The rearrangement uses TRBV25-1 and TRBJ2-2; no reliable D call. The CDR3 is 12 amino acids. The germline V gene has CDR1 MGHDK and CDR2 SYGVNS. V lost 8 bases, J lost 2 bases, and 6 bases lay in between. The CDR3 here is CASAENTGELFF. DNA of the CDR3: TGTGCCAGCGCAGAAAACACCGGGGAGCTGTTTTTT.

The table lists this clonotype with a few counts. This chain links TRBV10-3 with TRBJ2-7, with 7 bases lining up with TRBD1. The CDR3 has 15 amino acids. From germline, CDR1 is ENHRY and CDR2 SYGVKD. Losses at the gene ends were 10 bases for V and 3 bases for J; bases not matched to a gene: 15. Written as DNA, the CDR3 is TGTGCCACCAGCATAAGTGGGACAGTGGACTACGAGCAGTACTTC. Protein product: CATSISGTVDYEQYF.

The genes are TRBV20-1 and TRBJ2-1, with D possibly being TRBD2 (5 bases). The CDR3 totals 13 residues. V was cut by 4 bases and J by 4 bases, with 11 bases left in between. CDR1 is DFQATT and CDR2 is SNEGSKA in the germline V gene (reference sequence). Written as DNA, the CDR3 is TGCAGTGCTATATTAGCGAGTTACAATGAGCAGTTCTTC. Translating it yields CSAILASYNEQFF.

The chain combines TRBV10-3 with TRBJ2-7; D may match TRBD1 or TRBD2 (5 bases each). Germline CDR1 reads ENHRY; CDR2 reads SYGVKD. Deletions cut 6 bases from V and 0 bases from J, with 15 bases between. CDR3 size: 15 residues. CDR3 nucleotide sequence: TGTGCCATCAGGGACCGGGACGCCGACTCCTACGAGCAGTACTTC. This translates into CAIRDRDADSYEQYF.

V gene TRBV9 combines with J gene TRBJ2-7; the D is unclear. Per germline, CDR1 SGDLS and CDR2 YYNGEE. The CDR3 contains 15 residues. V lost 0 bases to trimming and J lost 0 bases, with 10 bases between them. CDR3 sequence: CASSVDLGSSYEQYF. The CDR3 DNA reads as TGTGCCAGCAGCGTAGACTTAGGTAGCTCCTACGAGCAGTACTTC.

This clonotype was detected many times. The chain has TRBV5-1 and TRBJ2-2, with unresolved D. This CDR3 contains 14 residues. V was pared by 0 bases and J by 5 bases, with 8 bases between. Germline V gene sequence: CDR1 SGHRS, CDR2 YFSETQ. The CDR3 loop reads CASSLAAGTGELFF. In DNA, the CDR3 is TGCGCCAGCAGCTTGGCCGCAGGAACCGGGGAGCTGTTTTTT. The variable domain in full, with the rest retrieved from reference TRBV5-1 and TRBJ2-2, is KAGVTQTPRYLIKTRGQQVTLSCSPISGHRSVSWYQQTPGQGLQFLFEYFSETQRNKGNFPGRFSGRQFSNSRSEMNVSTLELGDSALYLCASSLAAGTGELFFGEGSRLTVL.

The rearrangement uses TRBV6-1 and TRBJ2-2; tentatively, D is TRBD2 (5 bases). V was pared by 6 bases and J by 7 bases, with 15 bases between. Germline CDR1 reads MNHNS; CDR2 reads SASEGT. The CDR3 loop spans 14 amino acids. The CDR3 loop reads CASSTLEKGGELFF. CDR3 coding DNA: TGTGCCAGCAGCACACTAGAAAAGGGCGGGGAGCTGTTTTTT.